A selection of T cell receptor beta chains follows, all from one sample in a study of blood T cell repertoires in COVID-19. TCRdb keeps only in-frame clones here, not all; method: immunoSEQ multiplex PCR. The sample consists of about 120,000 clones, around 91% of them appearing once. The sample taken for sequencing was peripheral blood. These receptors originate from a woman aged 55-70 years with COVID-19, enrolled during active disease. Both conserved end residues are part of each CDR3. Each record gives: clone size, J gene, V gene, D gene, CDR3 DNA, CDR3 protein. The D gene is left open where the match is weak. A clone size is listed for some rows: how often the clone was seen (once, few, many), or a class if it is expanded.

NA	TRBJ1-6	TRBV6-5	NA	TGTGCCAGCACTAATTCCGCCTATAATTCACCCCTCCACTTT	CASTNSAYNSPLHF
NA	TRBJ2-3	TRBV6-1	NA	TGTGCCAGCAGTGAACTGAGGGCAGATACGCAGTATTTT	CASSELRADTQYF
once	TRBJ2-7	TRBV5-1	NA	TGCGCCAGCAGCTTTAGAGGCGAGCAGTACTTC	CASSFRGEQYF
NA	TRBJ1-4	TRBV15	TRBD1	TGTGCCACCAGCAGAAAAATCCCGGGACAGGCAAAACTGTTTTTT	CATSRKIPGQAKLFF
NA	TRBJ2-2	TRBV7-2	TRBD1	TGTGCCAGCAGCTCGGGACAGGGGTTGCCCGGGGAGCTGTTTTTT	CASSSGQGLPGELFF
NA	TRBJ1-1	TRBV6-2/TRBV6-3	NA	TGTGCCAGCAGCATACTCACTGAAGCTTTCTTT	CASSILTEAFF
NA	TRBJ1-2	TRBV20-1	NA	TGCAGTGCTAGTTACAGTGGGACACCCTATGGCTACACCTTC	CSASYSGTPYGYTF
NA	TRBJ1-2	TRBV7-8	NA	TGTGCCAGCAGCTTAGCGGCGACGGCAGCGGAAGGCTACACCTTC	CASSLAATAAEGYTF
NA	TRBJ2-5	TRBV12-3/TRBV12-4	TRBD1	TGTGCCAGCAGCCACAGGGGTGCGGAGACCCAGTACTTC	CASSHRGAETQYF
NA	TRBJ1-3	TRBV5-8	NA	TGTGCCAGCAGCTCGCGGTTCTCTGGAAACACCATATATTTT	CASSSRFSGNTIYF
NA	TRBJ1-2	TRBV4-3	NA	TGCGCCAGCAGCCGCGGGGCGGGGGGCTACACCTTC	CASSRGAGGYTF
NA	TRBJ1-3	TRBV6-5	NA	TGTGCCAGCACCAGGGACATCGCTGGAAACACCATATATTTT	CASTRDIAGNTIYF
NA	TRBJ2-1	TRBV5-1	NA	TGCGCCAGCAGCTTGGCCAGGGGCAATGAGCAGTTCTTC	CASSLARGNEQFF
NA	TRBJ2-1	TRBV7-2	TRBD2	TGTGCCAGCAGCTTAACATCGGGGGGCAATGAGCAGTTCTTC	CASSLTSGGNEQFF
NA	TRBJ2-5	TRBV7-2	TRBD1	TGTGCCAGCAGCTTAGGGACAGGGGGCTGGGAGACCCAGTACTTC	CASSLGTGGWETQYF
NA	TRBJ2-1	TRBV7-8	NA	TGTGCCAGCAGCTTAGCAGTCACTAGGCCCCGACCGCTCTACAATGAGCAGTTCTTC	CASSLAVTRPRPLYNEQFF
NA	TRBJ1-5	TRBV3-1/TRBV3-2	NA	TGTGCCAGCAGCCTACGGAATCAGCCCCAGCATTTT	CASSLRNQPQHF
NA	TRBJ2-5	TRBV5-1	TRBD1	TGCGCCAGCAGCTTGGCTGCCGGGACAGGGGGCCAGGAGACCCAGTACTTC	CASSLAAGTGGQETQYF
NA	TRBJ1-1	TRBV19	NA	TGTGCCAGTAGTATTTCGGGTGCCTTTGCTTTCTTT	CASSISGAFAFF
NA	TRBJ1-2	TRBV12-3/TRBV12-4	NA	TGTGCCAGCAGTTTTTACAGCTATGGCTACACCTTC	CASSFYSYGYTF
once	TRBJ1-2	TRBV6-4	NA	TGTGCCAGCAGTGAATCTACAGGTCATCATGGCTACACCTTC	CASSESTGHHGYTF
once	TRBJ2-7	TRBV14	TRBD2	TGTGCCAGCAGCCAAGAGGGACTAGCGGGGGGGCCATGGGAGCAGTACTTC	CASSQEGLAGGPWEQYF
NA	TRBJ1-1	TRBV19	TRBD1	TGTGCCAGTTCCTATGGGGGGACAGGGCAAAACACTGAAGCTTTCTTT	CASSYGGTGQNTEAFF
NA	TRBJ2-1	TRBV5-1	NA	TGCGCCAGCAGCTTGGCGGGGAACACCTACAATGAGCAGTTCTTC	CASSLAGNTYNEQFF
NA	TRBJ1-1	TRBV5-6	NA	TGTGCCAGCAGCTTGGGCCCCACCCAGGCGCTGACTGAAGCTTTCTTT	CASSLGPTQALTEAFF
NA	TRBJ2-2	TRBV14	TRBD1	TGTGCCAGCAGCCCCGGGACAGCCACCGGGGAGCTGTTTTTT	CASSPGTATGELFF
NA	TRBJ2-7	TRBV9	TRBD2	TGTGCCAGCAGCGCATCTAGCGGGGGGCCCTACGAGCAGTACTTC	CASSASSGGPYEQYF
NA	TRBJ2-5	TRBV4-3	NA	TGCGCCAGCAGCCAGGCTCAGGGTGGGGAGACCCAGTACTTC	CASSQAQGGETQYF
NA	TRBJ2-2	TRBV5-1	NA	TGCGCCAGCAAGGGGGAATTGGGAACCGGGGAGCTGTTTTTT	CASKGELGTGELFF
NA	TRBJ2-5	TRBV18	TRBD2	TGTGCCAGCTCACGGCTAGCGGGGGGTTTAATCCAAGAGACCCAGTACTTC	CASSRLAGGLIQETQYF
NA	TRBJ2-7	TRBV27	TRBD2	TGTGCCAGCAGTAGGCGGGGGGGAAGCTACGAGCAGTACTTC	CASSRRGGSYEQYF
NA	TRBJ2-7	TRBV30	TRBD1	TGTGCCTGGGGGACAGGGGGCGGGGAGCAGTACTTC	CAWGTGGGEQYF